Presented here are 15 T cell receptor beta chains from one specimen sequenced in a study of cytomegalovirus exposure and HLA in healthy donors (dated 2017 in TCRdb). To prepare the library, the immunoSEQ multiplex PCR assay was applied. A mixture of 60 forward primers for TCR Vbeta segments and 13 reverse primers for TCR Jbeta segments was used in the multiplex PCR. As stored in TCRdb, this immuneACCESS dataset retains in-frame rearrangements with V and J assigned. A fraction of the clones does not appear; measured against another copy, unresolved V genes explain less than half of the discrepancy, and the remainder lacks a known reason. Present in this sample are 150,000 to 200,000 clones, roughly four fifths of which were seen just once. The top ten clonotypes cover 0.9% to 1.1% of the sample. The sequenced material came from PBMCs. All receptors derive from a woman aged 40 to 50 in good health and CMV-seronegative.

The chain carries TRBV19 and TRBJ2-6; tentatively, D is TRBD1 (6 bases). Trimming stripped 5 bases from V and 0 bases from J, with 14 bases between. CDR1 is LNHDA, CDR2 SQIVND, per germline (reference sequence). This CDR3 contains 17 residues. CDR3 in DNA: TGTGCCAGTAGTGAGACAGGTACTGGCTCTGGGGCCAACGTCCTGACTTTC. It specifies CASSETGTGSGANVLTF. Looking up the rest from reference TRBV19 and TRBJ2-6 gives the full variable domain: DGGITQSPKYLFRKEGQNVTLSCEQNLNHDAMYWYRQDPGQGLRLIYYSQIVNDFQKGDIAEGYSVSREKKESFPLTVTSAQKNPTAFYLCASSETGTGSGANVLTFGAGSRLTVL.

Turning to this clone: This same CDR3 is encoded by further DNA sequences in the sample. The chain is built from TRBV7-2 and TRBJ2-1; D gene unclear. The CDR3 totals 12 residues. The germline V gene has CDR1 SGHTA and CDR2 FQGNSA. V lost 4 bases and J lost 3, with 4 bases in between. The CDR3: CASSSYYNEQFF. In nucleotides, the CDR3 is TGTGCCAGCAGCTCCTACTACAATGAGCAGTTCTTC.

CDR3 DNA: TGTGCCAGCAGTGAAGGCCCGGGACAGGGGATACATGAGCAGTTCTTC. This codes for CASSEGPGQGIHEQFF. The chain has TRBV2 and TRBJ2-1, with 10 nucleotides matching TRBD1. CDR3 length equals 16 residues. CDR1 and CDR2 (germline): SNHLY, FYNNEI. V shed 1 base and J 8 bases; nucleotides not matched to a gene: 8.

For the CDR3, the DNA is TGTGCCTGGAGTCCTACCCCAGGCCTCAATGAGCAGTTCTTC. It is translated as CAWSPTPGLNEQFF. V gene TRBV30 combines with J gene TRBJ2-1, with D unclear. V was clipped by 2 bases and J by 6 bases, with 14 bases between them. From germline, CDR1 is GTSNPN and CDR2 SVGIG (reference sequence). The CDR3 consists of 14 residues.

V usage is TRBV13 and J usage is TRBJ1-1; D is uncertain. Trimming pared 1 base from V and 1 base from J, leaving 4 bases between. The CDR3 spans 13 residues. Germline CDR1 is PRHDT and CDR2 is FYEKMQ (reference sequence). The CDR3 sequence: CASSLDWNTEAFF. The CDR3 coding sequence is TGTGCCAGCAGCTTAGACTGGAACACTGAAGCTTTCTTT.

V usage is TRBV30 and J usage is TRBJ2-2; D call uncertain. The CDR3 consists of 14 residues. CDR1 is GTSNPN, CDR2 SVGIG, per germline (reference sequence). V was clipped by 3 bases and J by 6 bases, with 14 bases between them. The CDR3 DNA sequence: TGTGCCTGGAGCCCGGGTCTTGGGTCCGGGGAGCTGTTTTTT. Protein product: CAWSPGLGSGELFF.

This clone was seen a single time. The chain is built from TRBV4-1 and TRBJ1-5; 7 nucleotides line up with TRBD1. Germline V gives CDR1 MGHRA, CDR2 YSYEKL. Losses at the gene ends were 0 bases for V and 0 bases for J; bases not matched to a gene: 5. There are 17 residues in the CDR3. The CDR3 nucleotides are TGCGCCAGCAGCCAAGAACAGGGGACCTATAGCAATCAGCCCCAGCATTTT. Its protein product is CASSQEQGTYSNQPQHF.

The chain's CDR3 is CASRSGANVLTF. CDR3 DNA sequence: TGTGCCTCCAGGTCTGGGGCCAACGTCCTGACTTTC. J is TRBJ2-6 and V is TRBV6-1; D is ambiguous. The CDR3 spans 12 residues. Germline CDR1 MNHNS, CDR2 SASEGT. Trimming stripped 11 bases from V and 1 base from J, with 6 bases between.

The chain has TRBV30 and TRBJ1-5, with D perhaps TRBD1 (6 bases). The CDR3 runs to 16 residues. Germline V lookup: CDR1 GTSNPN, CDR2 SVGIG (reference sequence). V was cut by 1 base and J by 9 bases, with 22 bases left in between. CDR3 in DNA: TGTGCCTGGAGTGCCCCGTCCGCCGCACAGGGTCGGCCCCAGCATTTT. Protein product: CAWSAPSAAQGRPQHF.

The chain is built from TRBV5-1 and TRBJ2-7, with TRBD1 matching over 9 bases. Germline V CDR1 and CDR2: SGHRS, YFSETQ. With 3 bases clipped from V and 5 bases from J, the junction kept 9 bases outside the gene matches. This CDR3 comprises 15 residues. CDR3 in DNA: TGCGCCAGCAGCTCTCTTGGGACAGGGAGCAACGAGCAGTACTTC. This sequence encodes CASSSLGTGSNEQYF.

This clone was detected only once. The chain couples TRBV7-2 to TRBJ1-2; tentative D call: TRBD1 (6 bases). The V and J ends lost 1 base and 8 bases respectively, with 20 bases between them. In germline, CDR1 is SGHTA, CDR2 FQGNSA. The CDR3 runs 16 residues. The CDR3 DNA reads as TGTGCCAGCAGCTTAGAAGCTTTCAGGGCAGGGGACGGCTACACCTTC. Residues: CASSLEAFRAGDGYTF.

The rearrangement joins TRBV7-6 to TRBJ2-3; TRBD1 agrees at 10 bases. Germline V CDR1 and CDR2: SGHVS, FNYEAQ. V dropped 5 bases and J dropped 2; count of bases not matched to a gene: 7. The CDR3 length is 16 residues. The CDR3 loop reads CASSISGQGYTDTQYF. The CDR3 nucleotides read TGTGCCAGCAGCATCTCGGGACAGGGGTACACAGATACGCAGTATTTT.

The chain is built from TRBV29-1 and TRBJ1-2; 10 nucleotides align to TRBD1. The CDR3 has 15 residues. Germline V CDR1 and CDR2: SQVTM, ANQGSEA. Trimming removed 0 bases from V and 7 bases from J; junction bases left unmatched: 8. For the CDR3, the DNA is TGCAGCGTTGAAGAAATAGGACAGGGGGTTCTTGGCTACACCTTC. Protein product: CSVEEIGQGVLGYTF.

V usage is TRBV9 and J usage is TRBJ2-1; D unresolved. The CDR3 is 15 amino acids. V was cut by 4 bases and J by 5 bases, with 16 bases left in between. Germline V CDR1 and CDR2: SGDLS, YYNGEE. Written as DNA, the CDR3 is TGTGCCAGCAGCCTCGGGTTGTCGGTAAACAATGAGCAGTTCTTC. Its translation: CASSLGLSVNNEQFF.

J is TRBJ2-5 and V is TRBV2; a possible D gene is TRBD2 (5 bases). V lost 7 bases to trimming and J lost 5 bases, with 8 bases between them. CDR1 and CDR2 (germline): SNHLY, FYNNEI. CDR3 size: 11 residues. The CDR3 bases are TGTGCCAGCATGAGAGGGGAGACCCAGTACTTC. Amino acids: CASMRGETQYF.